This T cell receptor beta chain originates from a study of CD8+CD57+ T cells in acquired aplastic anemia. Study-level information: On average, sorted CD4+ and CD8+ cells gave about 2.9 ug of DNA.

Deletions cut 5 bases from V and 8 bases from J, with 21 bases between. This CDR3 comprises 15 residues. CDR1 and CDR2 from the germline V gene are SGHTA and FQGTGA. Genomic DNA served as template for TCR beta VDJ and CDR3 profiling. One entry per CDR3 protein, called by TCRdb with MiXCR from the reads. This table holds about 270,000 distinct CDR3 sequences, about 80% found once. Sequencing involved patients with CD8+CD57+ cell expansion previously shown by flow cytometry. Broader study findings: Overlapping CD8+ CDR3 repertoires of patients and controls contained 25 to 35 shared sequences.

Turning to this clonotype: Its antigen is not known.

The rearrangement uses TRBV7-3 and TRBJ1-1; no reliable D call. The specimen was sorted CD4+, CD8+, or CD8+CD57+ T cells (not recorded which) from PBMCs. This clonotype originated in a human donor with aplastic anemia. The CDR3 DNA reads TGTGCCAGCAGCGTAGACCTGAGAGGGAACAAGGAAGCTTTCTTT. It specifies CASSVDLRGNKEAFF.